The 5 T cell receptor beta chains reported below all come from one sample, sequenced in a study of T cells in Graves' hyperthyroidism and ophthalmopathy. TCR beta CDR3 regions were amplified from RNA. First-round RT-PCR targeting the TCR CDR3 was performed with the HTBI primer set. TCRdb independently ran MiXCR on the multiplex PCR reads; one entry per CDR3 protein. The sample has approximately 530,000 distinct CDR3 sequences, approximately 15% seen once. Sequencing input: blood. All receptors come from a woman aged 18-29 years with Graves' hyperthyroidism.

This clonotype was seen many times. The rearrangement joins TRBV27 to TRBJ1-1; D may be TRBD1 (6 bases). V lost 4 bases, J lost 1 base, and 13 bases lay in between. The germline V gene encodes CDR1 MNHEY and CDR2 SMNVEV (reference sequence). The CDR3 length is 15 residues. The CDR3 loop is CASSWAGEANTEAFF. The CDR3, as DNA: TGTGCCAGCAGTTGGGCAGGGGAGGCGAACACTGAAGCTTTCTTT.

The chain recombines TRBV25-1 with TRBJ2-1; no definite D call. Germline-derived CDR1 and CDR2 are MGHDK and SYGVNS. The V end lost 3 bases, the J end lost 7 bases, and 16 bases lay between the germline ends. CDR3 size: 15 residues. CDR3 protein: CASSERPHQGNEQFF. The CDR3 nucleotides are TGTGCCAGCAGTGAGCGACCTCATCAAGGGAATGAGCAGTTCTTC.

The chain couples TRBV6-2 or TRBV6-3 to TRBJ1-1, with D perhaps matching TRBD1 (6 bases). The length of the CDR3 is 18 residues. V was trimmed by 1 base and J by 4 bases, leaving 22 bases between them. Germline V CDR1 and CDR2: MNHEY, SVGEGT. CDR3 coding DNA: TGTGCCAGCAGTTACTACCTCGGGGCAGGGGAACTGAGCACTGAAGCTTTCTTT. Encoded protein: CASSYYLGAGELSTEAFF.

There are many counts of this clonotype. The chain uses TRBV2 and TRBJ2-4; TRBD1 agrees at 10 bases. CDR1 is SNHLY, CDR2 FYNNEI, per germline. This CDR3 has 18 residues. V was clipped by 7 bases and J by 2 bases; unmatched bases: 14. CDR3 in DNA: TGTGCCAGCAACACACCGGGACAGGGGTCCCTAACCAAAAACATTCAGTACTTC. As protein: CASNTPGQGSLTKNIQYF.

There are a few counts of this clonotype. V usage is TRBV20-1 and J usage is TRBJ2-1; 7 bases match TRBD2. This CDR3 comprises 14 residues. With V trimmed by 2 bases and J by 4 bases, 5 bases remained unmatched. The germline V gene encodes CDR1 DFQATT and CDR2 SNEGSKA (reference sequence). CDR3 DNA: TGCAGTGCTAGACCGCCTAGCGGATACAATGAGCAGTTCTTC. Its protein product is CSARPPSGYNEQFF.